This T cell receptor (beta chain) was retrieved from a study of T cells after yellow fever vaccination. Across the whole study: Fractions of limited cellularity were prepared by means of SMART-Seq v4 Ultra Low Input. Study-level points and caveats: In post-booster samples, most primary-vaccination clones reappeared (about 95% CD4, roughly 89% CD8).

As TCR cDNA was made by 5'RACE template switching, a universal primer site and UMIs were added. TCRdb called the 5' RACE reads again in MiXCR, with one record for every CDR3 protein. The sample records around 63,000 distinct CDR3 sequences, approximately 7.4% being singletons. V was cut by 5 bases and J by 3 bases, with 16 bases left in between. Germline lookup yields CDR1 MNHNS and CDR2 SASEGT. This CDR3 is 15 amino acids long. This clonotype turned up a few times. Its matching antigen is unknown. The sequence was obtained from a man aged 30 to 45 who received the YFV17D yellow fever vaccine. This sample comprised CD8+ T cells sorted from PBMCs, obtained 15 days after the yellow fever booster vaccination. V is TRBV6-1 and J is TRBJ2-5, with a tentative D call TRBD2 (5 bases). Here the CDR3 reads CASSRTGFGEETQYF. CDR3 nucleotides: TGTGCCAGCAGTCGGACGGGATTCGGGGAAGAGACCCAGTACTTC.